The TCR beta chain described here comes from a study of cytomegalovirus exposure and HLA in healthy donors. This clone occurred a few times. PCR primers comprised 60 Vbeta and 13 Jbeta primers. Sequencing was performed with immunoSEQ multiplex PCR; in TCRdb, only in-frame clones are kept and a portion is missing. Here the sample spans some 200,000 clones, around three quarters being singletons. The trim removed 5 bases at V and 6 bases at J, leaving 11 bases unmatched. The CDR3 has 16 amino acids. The germline gives CDR1 MDHEN, CDR2 SYDVKM. This chain connects TRBV28 to TRBJ2-1, with TRBD2 matching over 9 bases. What was sequenced was PBMCs. This receptor was identified in a man aged 35-49 years in good health and CMV-seronegative. CDR3 nucleotide sequence: TGTGCCAGCAGTCCCTCCGGGACTAGCTTAGGCAATGAGCAGTTCTTC. Its protein is CASSPSGTSLGNEQFF.